This T cell receptor beta chain was retrieved from a study of spatial heterogeneity in lung cancer. The wider study: In raw reads, more than 9.5 appearances on average were recorded for each unique TCR and UMI combination.

Overall study results and limits: One measure, the expanded intratumoral alpha and beta TCR count, tracked tumor mutation counts.

The sample's time point: sample taken at primary tumor resection. Frozen PBMC, nontumor lung or tumor provided whole RNA, which was sequenced unsorted. MiXCR, run by TCRdb on the 5' RACE reads, gives a single entry per CDR3 protein. The sample holds 5,000 or so distinct CDR3 sequences, roughly 29% seen once. CDR3 size: 17 residues. Germline CDR1 reads PRHDT; CDR2 reads FYEKMQ (reference sequence). V was cut by 3 bases and J by 3 bases, with 15 bases left in between. Comment on this clonotype: Its target is unknown.

This receptor was identified in a female donor with early-stage non-small cell lung cancer. The specimen was lung tumor tissue, collected at surgery. The chain couples TRBV13 to TRBJ2-6, with D uncertain. The CDR3 DNA follows: TGTGCCAGCAGCTTTGGGTCCCAGTCCCATGGGGCCAACGTCCTGACTTTC. This translates into CASSFGSQSHGANVLTF.